This T cell receptor beta chain was recorded in a study of blood T cell repertoires in COVID-19 (dated by TCRdb to between 2020 and 2021). For the study in its entirety: The collaborator samples originated in the United States, Italy and Spain and spanned the acute and convalescent phases of COVID-19. The material from the prospective study consisted of cDNA or gDNA derived from T cells, B-cell-depleted T cells, or PBMCs. Deeply sampled blood TCRbeta repertoires from subjects exposed to, actively infected with, or recovered from COVID-19 were included in the dataset. The repertoires were made available in a free public database intended to serve as a resource for research on the immune response to SARS-CoV-2. The samples were drawn from two sources: the first 160 participants of the ongoing ImmuneRACE study, and over 950 subjects contributed by 6 global collaborators. Nearly every sample came with metadata listing a de-identified subject ID, COVID-19 status, age in years and sex. Where HLA class I and class II types were available, the types were taken from metadata supplied by the sample provider, not from assay-based typing. Study-wide conclusions, independent of this receptor: The amount of clinical and demographic metadata varied by source and participant and was provided uncurated.

CDR1 and CDR2 (GTSNPN, SVGIG) derive from the germline V gene (reference sequence). The V end loses 3 bases and the J end loses 4 bases, and a stretch of 12 bases separates them. The CDR3 holds 13 amino acids from the cysteine to the phenylalanine. The sequence is cut down to CDR3 DNA, 39 bases in frame from base 1. TCRbeta CDR3 regions were amplified from genomic DNA using the immunoSEQ Assay, a bias-controlled multiplex PCR. On the study's bioinformatics: Nucleated cell counts per sample were estimated from amplification of reference gene primers within the assay. To quantify the absolute abundance of each unique TCRbeta CDR3 rearrangement, sequence reads were collapsed and filtered. For each sample, productive Simpson clonality was calculated as the square root of Simpson's diversity index across productive rearrangements. The clones in this table, taken by TCRdb from immuneACCESS, are in-frame only. Not every clone is retained; where verified, under half of the shortfall comes from an unresolved V gene, and the cause of the rest is unknown. V and J calls and clone size are copied from that table; D and trimming were computed from the DNA. Within this sample are about 200,000 clones, with 80% to 90% of them counted one time only. 3% to 4% of the sample is held by the ten biggest clonotypes.

As concerns this clone: Its specific antigen is unknown. Within one base of it there is no much larger clone, and no base qualities were kept.

Participants in the prospective study were aged 18 to 89 years, lived in under 30 United States geographic areas, and enrolled through a virtual design. Cohort assignment in the prospective study relied on participant-reported clinical history from a screening survey and a study questionnaire. In the prospective study, mobile phlebotomists collected whole blood, serum and a nasopharyngeal or oropharyngeal swab from each participant. Over a roughly 2-month period, participants in the prospective study had the option of providing additional blood draws and questionnaires. Before DNA extraction, prospective study blood samples were shipped either frozen or at room temperature.

The chain is made from TRBV30 and TRBJ1-2; the D gene assignment is ambiguous. The sample taken for sequencing was PBMCs or T cells enriched from blood (not recorded which). This TCR derives from a woman in her thirties or forties with acute COVID-19. The CDR3 region reads CAWRAKSVYGYTF. The bases are TGTGCCTGGAGGGCAAAGTCCGTCTATGGCTACACCTTC.